The 7 T cell receptor beta chains in this list originate from one sample, sequenced in a study of blood T cell repertoires in COVID-19. Sequencing was performed with immunoSEQ multiplex PCR; in TCRdb, only in-frame clones are kept and a portion is missing. Of roughly 260,000 clones detected, 80% to 90% appear once; the ten largest clones hold 4.7%. The sequencing sample was made of peripheral blood. All receptors derive from a woman in her seventies with acute or convalescent COVID-19.

This chain uses TRBV7-8 with TRBJ2-5; D possibly corresponds to TRBD2 (5 bases). The ends were cut back, 5 bases at V and 0 bases at J, with 19 bases in the middle. This CDR3 spans 17 amino acids. CDR1 and CDR2 from the germline V gene are SGHVS and FQNEAQ. The CDR3 nucleotides are TGTGCCAGCAGCGCCAGGAGGTTGGGGTGGAACCAAGAGACCCAGTACTTC. It codes for CASSARRLGWNQETQYF.

As regards this clone: The sample has other DNA sequences that encode this CDR3 too. V usage is TRBV18 and J usage is TRBJ1-2; a possible D gene is TRBD1 (5 bases). With 3 bases removed from V and 5 bases from J, the gap between germline ends came to 10 bases. This CDR3 is built from 13 residues. Per germline, CDR1 KGHSH and CDR2 LQKENI. The CDR3 sequence is CASSPDRDYGYTF. The CDR3 nucleotides are TGTGCCAGCTCACCTGACAGAGATTATGGCTACACCTTC.

The rearrangement links TRBV29-1 to TRBJ1-3; D is perhaps TRBD1 (6 bases). CDR1 is SQVTM and CDR2 is ANQGSEA in the germline V gene. The CDR3 is 12 residues long. Trimming removed 7 bases from V and 4 bases from J, with 11 bases in between. The CDR3 coding sequence is TGCAGCGCTGACCAGGGGGGAAACACCATATATTTT. This gives the protein CSADQGGNTIYF. Full variable domain (missing parts from reference TRBV29-1 and TRBJ1-3): SAVISQKPSRDICQRGTSLTIQCQVDSQVTMMFWYRQQPGQSLTLIATANQGSEATYESGFVIDKFPISRPNLTFSTLTVSNMSPEDSSIYLCSADQGGNTIYFGEGSWLTVV.

This rearrangement joins TRBV6-5 to TRBJ1-1; TRBD1 matches at 7 bases. The CDR3 sequence is 15 residues long. J gave up 8 bases and V 7 bases, and 16 bases lay outside the gene matches. CDR1 is MNHEY and CDR2 is SVGAGI in the germline V gene. The CDR3 loop is CASTASSGMTGEAFF. The DNA of the CDR3 is TGTGCCAGCACCGCCTCTTCCGGGATGACAGGGGAAGCTTTCTTT.

This sequence joins TRBV10-3 and TRBJ1-2; D may be TRBD1 (6 bases). The germline gives CDR1 ENHRY, CDR2 SYGVKD. V was cut by 9 bases and J by 2 bases, with 10 bases left in between. The CDR3 is made up of 12 amino acids. CDR3 sequence (DNA): TGTGCCATTCTACAGGGAAACTATGGCTACACCTTC. Protein: CAILQGNYGYTF.

The gene calls are TRBV5-4 and TRBJ2-3; D may be TRBD2 (6 bases). From germline, CDR1 is SGHNT and CDR2 YYREEE (reference sequence). V gave up 2 bases and J gave up 0 bases, with 16 bases separating them. The CDR3 has 17 residues. This CDR3 is CASSLFTSSSSTDTQYF. In DNA form, the CDR3 reads TGTGCCAGCAGCTTATTTACTAGCAGTTCTAGCACAGATACGCAGTATTTT.

The rearrangement uses TRBV5-1 and TRBJ1-4; the D gene is possibly TRBD1 (5 bases). Germline V gene data show CDR1 as SGHRS and CDR2 as YFSETQ. The CDR3 consists of 15 residues. The V end lost 0 bases, the J end lost 8 bases, and 14 bases lay between the germline ends. The CDR3 loop is CASSLAQGHVEKLFF. CDR3 bases: TGCGCCAGCAGCTTGGCCCAGGGTCATGTAGAAAAACTGTTTTTT.